The 12 T cell receptor beta chains given below trace back to one sample, sequenced in a study of cytomegalovirus exposure and HLA in healthy donors. 60 Vbeta and 13 Jbeta primers were used in PCR. Measured with immunoSEQ multiplex PCR; TCRdb has only the in-frame clones, and not every one. In the table there are 100,000 to 150,000 clones, around four fifths of which are singletons. Source material: PBMCs. These receptor sequences come from a male donor in good health and CMV-seronegative.

J is TRBJ1-4 and V is TRBV14, with TRBD1 as a possible D gene (5 bases). The V and J ends lost 2 bases and 7 bases respectively, with 8 bases between them. The CDR3 is made up of 13 amino acids. Germline CDR1 is SGHDN and CDR2 is FVKESK. In DNA, the CDR3 is TGTGCCAGCAGCCAATCTAGGGGTGAAAAACTGTTTTTT. Translating it yields CASSQSRGEKLFF.

The chain uses TRBV29-1 and TRBJ2-5; 9 bases match TRBD2. The CDR3 length is 14 residues. The V segment lost 3 bases and the J segment 0 bases; nucleotides outside the gene matches: 2. Germline values: CDR1 SQVTM, CDR2 ANQGSEA. CDR3 sequence (DNA): TGCAGCGTTGACCGGACTAGCGACCAAGAGACCCAGTACTTC. Residues: CSVDRTSDQETQYF.

The chain has TRBV9 and TRBJ2-1, with D perhaps matching TRBD2 (5 bases). Trimming shortened V by 1 base and J by 1 base, and 9 bases separated the two germline ends. This CDR3 has 15 amino acids. Germline V gives CDR1 SGDLS, CDR2 YYNGEE. The CDR3 protein is CASSVLADSYNEQFF. In nucleotides, the CDR3 is TGTGCCAGCAGCGTACTAGCTGATTCCTACAATGAGCAGTTCTTC.

The CDR3 nucleotides are TGCAGCGTTGAGGTCCAGCGGGGGCAGGGAGATACGCAGTATTTT. It specifies CSVEVQRGQGDTQYF. The rearrangement uses TRBV29-1 and TRBJ2-3, with 8 bases aligning to TRBD2. This CDR3 region has 15 residues. Looked up from germline, CDR1 is SQVTM and CDR2 is ANQGSEA. V shed 3 bases and J 5 bases; nucleotides not matched to a gene: 10.

This clone was seen more than once but under ten times. The CDR3 protein is CASGHRSYNEQFF. The CDR3 nucleotides read TGTGCCAGCGGGCACAGGAGTTACAATGAGCAGTTCTTC. This sequence joins TRBV13 and TRBJ2-1; TRBD1 is a possible D gene (5 bases). The CDR3 runs 13 residues. Germline V gene lookup returns CDR1 PRHDT and CDR2 FYEKMQ (reference sequence). Trimming took 8 bases from V and 4 from J, leaving 12 bases between them.

The rearrangement uses TRBV7-9 and TRBJ2-3; maybe TRBD2 (6 bases). This CDR3 is built from 15 residues. Germline V lookup: CDR1 SEHNR, CDR2 FQNEAQ (reference sequence). Trimming took 5 bases from V and 0 from J, leaving 12 bases between them. CDR3 loop: CASSIGTLSTDTQYF. CDR3 DNA sequence: TGTGCCAGCAGCATCGGGACTCTTAGCACAGATACGCAGTATTTT.

This clone showed up just a few times. The chain is built from TRBV6-1 and TRBJ2-7, with 7 nucleotides matching TRBD1. J gave up 6 bases and V 6 bases, and 2 bases lay outside the gene matches. Per germline, CDR1 MNHNS and CDR2 SASEGT. The CDR3 length is 11 residues. The DNA for the CDR3 is TGTGCCAGCAGGACAGGGCGCGAGCAGTACTTC. Its translation: CASRTGREQYF.

The V and J genes are TRBV13 and TRBJ2-7; 9 positions match TRBD1. The germline CDR1 and CDR2 sequences are PRHDT and FYEKMQ (reference sequence). Germline trimming cut 5 bases from V and 0 bases from J; bases unmatched to any gene: 2. The CDR3 is made up of 14 amino acids. The CDR3 reads CASSPDRGSYEQYF. CDR3 DNA sequence: TGTGCCAGCAGCCCGGACAGGGGCTCCTACGAGCAGTACTTC.

The chain joins TRBV5-6 to TRBJ2-5, with 9 bases matching TRBD1. J was trimmed by 1 base and V by 4 bases; bases with no gene match: 5. Germline CDR1 SGHDT, CDR2 YYEEEE. The CDR3 covers 15 residues. The CDR3 sequence is CASSPDRGLQETQYF. The CDR3 nucleotides are TGTGCCAGCAGCCCGGACAGGGGCCTCCAAGAGACCCAGTACTTC.

This clone was picked up a small number of times. V and J are TRBV10-2 and TRBJ2-4, with D hard to call. Germline CDR1 WSHSY, CDR2 SAAADI. This CDR3 comprises 13 residues. Trimming removed 3 bases at V and 0 bases at J, with 3 bases between. CDR3 nucleotide sequence: TGCGCCAGCAGTGACCAAGCCAAAAACATTCAGTACTTC. It specifies CASSDQAKNIQYF.

This chain connects TRBV27 to TRBJ2-1; the match to TRBD1 covers 11 bases. Germline loops: CDR1 MNHEY, CDR2 SMNVEV (reference sequence). The trim removed 8 bases at V and 8 bases at J, leaving 8 bases unmatched. The CDR3 is made up of 14 amino acids. CDR3: CASSDRGLLDEQFF. DNA of the CDR3: TGTGCCAGCTCGGACAGGGGGCTTTTAGATGAGCAGTTCTTC.

This rearrangement joins TRBV6-1 to TRBJ1-5, with 7 positions matching TRBD1. Unmatched junction bases numbered 8, after V lost 6 bases and J lost 12 bases. Germline CDR1 and CDR2: MNHNS and SASEGT. This CDR3 has 12 residues. The CDR3 DNA reads as TGTGCCAGCAGCGGGACAGTTTTACTCCAGCATTTT. This sequence encodes CASSGTVLLQHF.